The entry that follows covers one TCR beta chain sequence. This sample stems from a study of T cell responses to AZD1222 COVID-19 vaccine. TCRdb's table, derived via immunoSEQ multiplex PCR, lists solely in-frame clones and lacks some. The sample lists some 84,000 clones, roughly 85% occurring once. Germline-derived CDR1 and CDR2 are MNHEY and SVGEGT. V lost 0 bases and J 4 bases, leaving 10 bases between the germline ends. This CDR3 has 15 residues. The chain carries TRBV6-2 or TRBV6-3 and TRBJ1-3; tentative D call: TRBD1 (5 bases). The sample here was peripheral blood, taken 28 days after the second AZD1222 dose. This TCR derives from an adult who received the AZD1222 COVID-19 vaccine. The CDR3 region is CASSYSGGRGNTIYF. As DNA, the CDR3 is TGTGCCAGCAGTTACTCTGGGGGACGCGGAAACACCATATATTTT.